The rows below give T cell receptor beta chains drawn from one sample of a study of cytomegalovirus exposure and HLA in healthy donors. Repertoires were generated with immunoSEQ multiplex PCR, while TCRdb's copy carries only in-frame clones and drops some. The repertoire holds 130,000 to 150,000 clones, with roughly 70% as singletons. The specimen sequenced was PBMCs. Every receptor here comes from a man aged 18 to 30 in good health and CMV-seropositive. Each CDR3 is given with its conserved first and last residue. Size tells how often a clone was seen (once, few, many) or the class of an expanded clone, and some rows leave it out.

CASSLKGAQGTGELFF	TRBV5-1	TRBJ2-2	NA
CSAPPTGYGEQFF	TRBV29-1	TRBJ2-1	NA
CASSPIADTEAFF	TRBV5-4	TRBJ1-1	NA
CASTVHENTEAFF	TRBV19	TRBJ1-1	NA
CASSLVGGSYEQYF	TRBV28	TRBJ2-7	few
CASSLGQIYNEQFF	TRBV7-2	TRBJ2-1	once
CASSPNWAAGRGGETQYF	TRBV9	TRBJ2-5	few
CASSLVMGSEQFF	TRBV5-1	TRBJ2-1	NA
CASSLGDSSNQPQHF	TRBV6-5	TRBJ1-5	NA
CASSYRDLTSYEQYF	TRBV6-5	TRBJ2-7	NA
CASSLSRGADTEAFF	TRBV11-2	TRBJ1-1	NA
CASRQGTSGELFF	TRBV2	TRBJ2-2	NA
CASSSYRAGTEAFF	TRBV13	TRBJ1-1	few
CASSPGSNEKLFF	TRBV7-8	TRBJ1-4	NA
CASSRQRGGGYEQYF	TRBV7-2	TRBJ2-7	NA
CASTQVWGLNNEQFF	TRBV25-1	TRBJ2-1	NA
CASSEGRGERRQYF	TRBV10-1	TRBJ2-7	NA
CASSPGSGELFF	TRBV5-6	TRBJ2-2	NA
CASSPRLAGGYEQYF	TRBV13	TRBJ2-7	NA
CASSDPRLAGVRSYNEQFF	TRBV10-1	TRBJ2-1	NA
CASSREHEQYF	TRBV6-5	TRBJ2-7	NA
CASSAGQGTYEQYF	TRBV19	TRBJ2-7	NA
CASSLDSNQPQHF	TRBV5-4	TRBJ1-5	NA
CASSFRGAYNEQFF	TRBV28	TRBJ2-1	NA
CASSNPGQGTETQYF	TRBV28	TRBJ2-5	NA